This TCR beta chain stems from a study of blood T cell repertoires in COVID-19. The study recruited people aged roughly 18 to 89 years across about 25 US areas. Each participant's cohort was designated according to participant-reported clinical history. Two consecutive negative NP/OP PCR tests, clearance, or resolved symptoms defined Cohort 3 recovery. Under the authors' procedure: Amplification of reference gene primers was used by the study to estimate nucleated cell counts. Some clones are missing from TCRdb's copy, which holds only in-frame ones; the method was immunoSEQ multiplex PCR. Clone size and V and J calls were adopted from that table, with D and trimming inferred from the DNA. The sample has 350,000 or so clones, about 92% seen once. The CDR3 runs 13 residues. Deletions cut 4 bases from V and 1 base from J, with 8 bases between. Germline CDR1 and CDR2: MNHEY and SMNVEV (reference sequence).

Sequences were obtained from PBMCs or T cells enriched from blood (not recorded which). This clonotype originated in a woman aged 25 to 39 who had recovered from COVID-19. The chain combines TRBV27 with TRBJ2-7, with a weak D call TRBD1 (6 bases). For the CDR3, the DNA is TGTGCCAGCAGTTCCGGACAGTCCTACGAGCAGTACTTC. Protein product: CASSSGQSYEQYF.